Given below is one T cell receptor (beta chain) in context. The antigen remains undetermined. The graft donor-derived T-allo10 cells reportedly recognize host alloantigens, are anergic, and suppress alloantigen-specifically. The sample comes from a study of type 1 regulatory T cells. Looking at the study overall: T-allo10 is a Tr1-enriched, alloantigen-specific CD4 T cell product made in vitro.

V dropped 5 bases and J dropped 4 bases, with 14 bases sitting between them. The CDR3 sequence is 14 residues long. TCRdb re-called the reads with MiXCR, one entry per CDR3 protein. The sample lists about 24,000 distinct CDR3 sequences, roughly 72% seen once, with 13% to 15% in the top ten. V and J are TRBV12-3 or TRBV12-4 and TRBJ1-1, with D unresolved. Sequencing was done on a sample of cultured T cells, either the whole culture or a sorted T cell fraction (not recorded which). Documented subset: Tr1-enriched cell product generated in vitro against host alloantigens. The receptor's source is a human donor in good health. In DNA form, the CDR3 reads TGTGCCAGCAGTAGGAAAGGTGGTGGCACTGAAGCTTTCTTT. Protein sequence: CASSRKGGGTEAFF.